The sequence of this T cell receptor beta chain was determined in a study of T cell changes during pregnancy in multiple sclerosis (dated by TCRdb to 2018 to 2020). With respect to the entire study: Changes in the T cell repertoire over the course of pregnancy were examined in this study in women with multiple sclerosis.

Libraries came from the immunoSEQ multiplex PCR assay. TCRdb mirrors the immuneACCESS table, restricted to in-frame sequences. Some clones are absent from its copies; in checked studies, under half trace to an unresolved V gene, and the reason for the others is unknown. The sample contains about 68,000 clones, over 75% of them found a single time. Around 1.5% of the sample belongs to the ten largest clones. A note on this clone: Its antigen remains unidentified. No base quality information exists; no much larger clone differs at one position.

Its CDR3 holds 15 amino acids, cysteine through phenylalanine. CDR3 DNA only is kept here, 45 bases in frame from base 1. CDR1 SGDLS and CDR2 YYNGEE were looked up in the germline V gene. V is cut back by 3 bases and J by 3 bases, with 4 bases in the junction unmatched. The sequence was collected from a female donor with multiple sclerosis, enrolled in a pregnancy study. The sample here was peripheral blood, taken in the third trimester of pregnancy. The chain links TRBV9 with TRBJ2-1; 9 of the junction bases match TRBD1. The nucleotide sequence reads TGTGCCAGCAGCGCCCGGGACAGGGTCTACAATGAGCAGTTCTTC. It translates as CASSARDRVYNEQFF.